The T cell receptor beta chain under discussion was sequenced for a study of T-cell memory formation after mild COVID-19. Constant-segment-primed 5'RACE gave TCR alpha and TCR beta cDNA libraries with sample barcodes and UMIs. TCRdb re-called the 5' RACE reads with MiXCR, one entry per CDR3 protein. The sample records under 300,000 distinct CDR3 sequences, about a sixth being singletons. The study's findings and limits: CD4+ contracting clones were found mainly in CM and EM, and CD8+ ones in EMRA.

For this clonotype: Antigen: not known.

Source material: PBMCs or a T cell subset sorted from them (not recorded which). The sequence was obtained from a young man who had mild COVID-19 (a few samples of this study predate the infection). Cell type and time point are not known.

The CDR3 region is CASSLLEGVRNTIYF. CDR3 nucleotide sequence: TGTGCCAGCAGCCTCCTCGAAGGGGTTCGAAACACCATATATTTT. J is TRBJ1-3 and V is TRBV4-2, with D tentatively TRBD1 (5 bases). Germline CDR1 LGHNA, CDR2 YNFKEQ. V was shortened by 4 bases and J by 5 bases, with 15 bases between the two germline ends. The CDR3 extends over 15 amino acids.